This is a list of T cell receptor beta chains from one sample in a study of response to subunit inactivated influenza vaccine. TCRdb re-analysed the RT-PCR reads in MiXCR, keeping a single row per CDR3 protein. This sample carries 400,000 to 650,000 distinct CDR3 sequences, approximately 7.2% of them seen once, and the ten largest clones take over 10%. The sequences come from PBMCs from blood, collected 23 months after vaccination. The origin of the receptors is a man aged 50 to 69 who received an inactivated influenza vaccine. The CDR3 runs from the conserved cysteine through the conserved F or W. A D gene is named only where the DNA matches it firmly. Not every row has a clone size; where given, it reads once, few, many or a size class.

J | D | size | V | DNA | CDR3
TRBJ2-1 | . | . | TRBV25-1 | TGTGCCACCGGGTGGCAGGGGAACAATGAGCAGTTCTTC | CATGWQGNNEQFF
TRBJ1-2 | . | few | TRBV29-1 | TGCAGCGTTGCAATAGCAGTTCCTAACTATGGCTACACCTTC | CSVAIAVPNYGYTF
TRBJ1-6 | TRBD1 | . | TRBV6-1 | TGTGCCAGCAGTCTGGGACAGCTCGGTTCACCCCTCCACTTT | CASSLGQLGSPLHF
TRBJ2-3 | TRBD2 | . | TRBV29-1 | TGCAGCGTTGAGGCTAGCGGGAGGGGTGATACGCAGTATTTT | CSVEASGRGDTQYF
TRBJ2-1 | . | few | TRBV10-2 | TGCGCCAGCAGTGTAAGGTTGTATGAGCAGTTCTTC | CASSVRLYEQFF
TRBJ1-3 | . | . | TRBV5-5 | TGTGCCAGCACCTTTAATCATGGGGGCGCTGGAAACACCATATATTTT | CASTFNHGGAGNTIYF
TRBJ1-1 | TRBD1 | many | TRBV5-1 | TGCGCCAGCAGCTGGGACAGTAGGGGTGAAGCTTTCTTT | CASSWDSRGEAFF
TRBJ2-5 | TRBD1 | . | TRBV28 | TGTGCCAGCAGTTCTACAGGGGGCGCAAAGGAGACCCAGTACTTC | CASSSTGGAKETQYF
TRBJ1-6 | . | many | TRBV10-3 | TGTGCCATCAGTGGAGCCAGACAGGAACCCCTCCACTTT | CAISGARQEPLHF
TRBJ2-1 | . | . | TRBV29-1 | TGCAGCGTTGCGACAGCATACGATGAGCAGTTCTTC | CSVATAYDEQFF
TRBJ2-1 | . | many | TRBV7-2 | TGTGCCAGCAGCCCTACAGGATACAATGAGCAGTTCTTC | CASSPTGYNEQFF
TRBJ1-3 | . | . | TRBV6-2/TRBV6-3 | TGTGCCAGCAGCCCATACAGCTCTGGAAACACCATATATTTT | CASSPYSSGNTIYF
TRBJ2-1 | . | few | TRBV30 | TGTGCCTGGAGGGGAGGGACAGCTTACAATGAGCAGTTCTTC | CAWRGGTAYNEQFF
TRBJ1-5 | . | few | TRBV25-1 | TGTGCCAGCAGTTGGGGGGGTAATCAGCCCCAGCATTTT | CASSWGGNQPQHF
TRBJ1-2 | . | many | TRBV28 | TGTGCCAGCAGTCCGACGGGGGCGCGAACGGTGGGATGGGGCTACACCTTC | CASSPTGARTVGWGYTF
TRBJ2-5 | TRBD1 | . | TRBV28 | TGTGCCAGCATACGACCGGGACAGGGACGGGAGACCCAGTACTTC | CASIRPGQGRETQYF
TRBJ2-7 | TRBD1 | . | TRBV20-1 | TGCAGTGCTAGGACAGGGGCTCCCTACGAGCAGTACTTC | CSARTGAPYEQYF
TRBJ1-1 | . | . | TRBV5-1 | TGCGCCAGCAGCTTTCAGACGGCTCCGGGGTCTGAAGCTTTCTTT | CASSFQTAPGSEAFF
TRBJ1-1 | . | many | TRBV5-1 | TGCGCCAGCAGCTTGGTCCCAGGACCGAACACTGAAGCTTTCTTT | CASSLVPGPNTEAFF
TRBJ1-5 | . | few | TRBV7-8 | TGTGCCAGCAGTCAGACCCTGCAAGAAGTTCAGCCCCAGCATTTT | CASSQTLQEVQPQHF
TRBJ2-1 | . | . | TRBV20-1 | TGCAGTGCTAGATCTGGGACGGGAACCTACAATGAGCAGTTCTTC | CSARSGTGTYNEQFF
TRBJ1-6 | . | . | TRBV30 | TGTGCCTGGAGCTCGATGTCGGGGAACTCACCCCTCCACTTT | CAWSSMSGNSPLHF
TRBJ1-4 | TRBD1 | . | TRBV20-1 | TGCAGTGCTAGATGGCCGACAGGGTGGGATGAAAAACTGTTTTTT | CSARWPTGWDEKLFF
TRBJ2-2 | . | . | TRBV6-5 | TGTGCCAGCAGTTACTCCCAGCAGTGGGGAACCGGGGAGCTGTTTTTT | CASSYSQQWGTGELFF
TRBJ2-7 | . | few | TRBV5-1 | TGCGCCAGCAGCTTTGTAGGGACTGACTACGAGCAGTACTTC | CASSFVGTDYEQYF
TRBJ2-4 | TRBD1 | few | TRBV10-3 | TGTGCCATCAGTCCGACAGGGGACATTCAGTACTTC | CAISPTGDIQYF
TRBJ2-1 | TRBD2 | many | TRBV7-3 | TGTGCCAGCAGCTCCCCGGGACTAAAGAATGAGCAGTTCTTC | CASSSPGLKNEQFF
TRBJ1-5 | . | many | TRBV20-1 | TGCAGTGCTAGTTTAGGTCAGGGGACGGTGCCCCAGCATTTT | CSASLGQGTVPQHF
TRBJ1-2 | . | . | TRBV12-3/TRBV12-4 | TGTGCCAGCACAAGGAACAGGGTCCTCAACTATGGCTACACCTTC | CASTRNRVLNYGYTF
TRBJ1-5 | TRBD1 | . | TRBV19 | TGTGCCAGTAGTATCGCAGGACAGGGGTATTTTGTCAATCAGCCCCAGCATTTT | CASSIAGQGYFVNQPQHF
TRBJ2-7 | TRBD2 | few | TRBV20-1 | TGCAGTGCTAGAGTGAACGGGAGGCTTAGTTACGAGCAGTACTTC | CSARVNGRLSYEQYF
TRBJ1-1 | . | . | TRBV6-2/TRBV6-3 | TGTGCCGGCGGCCGGGGATCCACTGAAGCTTTCTTT | CAGGRGSTEAFF
TRBJ2-2 | . | . | TRBV6-5 | TGTGCCAGCAGTTACTCGACAGCCGCTACCGGGGAGCTGTTTTTT | CASSYSTAATGELFF
TRBJ1-4 | . | many | TRBV5-1 | TGCGCCAGCAGCTTGTGGTCTTATAATGAAAAACTGTTTTTT | CASSLWSYNEKLFF
TRBJ1-1 | . | few | TRBV20-1 | TGCAGTGCGCCCGCGCCGACCCGGCGGGACACTGAAGCTTTCTTT | CSAPAPTRRDTEAFF
TRBJ1-1 | TRBD1 | many | TRBV12-3/TRBV12-4 | TGTGCCAGCAGTTTGTACAGGGGGGTGAACACTGAAGCTTTCTTT | CASSLYRGVNTEAFF
TRBJ2-1 | . | many | TRBV12-3/TRBV12-4 | TGTGCCAGCAGTGACGGGTTTCCCTCCTACAATGAGCAGTTCTTC | CASSDGFPSYNEQFF
TRBJ2-4 | . | many | TRBV12-3/TRBV12-4 | TGTGCCAGCAGTCCTGGGACTGGAAACATTCAGTACTTC | CASSPGTGNIQYF
TRBJ2-3 | . | . | TRBV7-9 | TGTGCCAGCAGCCAACCTAGGCGCACAGATACGCAGTATTTT | CASSQPRRTDTQYF
TRBJ2-1 | . | . | TRBV28 | TGTGCCAGCAGTGGATTAGCGGCCATCTCCTACAATGAGCAGTTCTTC | CASSGLAAISYNEQFF
TRBJ2-3 | . | few | TRBV27 | TGTGCCAGCAGTGGGGGTGCTAGCACAGATACGCAGTATTTT | CASSGGASTDTQYF
TRBJ2-7 | . | many | TRBV7-9 | TGTGCCAGCAGCTTAGGAAGGTCGGGGTCCGGCTCCTACGAGCAGTACTTC | CASSLGRSGSGSYEQYF
TRBJ2-7 | . | many | TRBV5-1 | TGCGCCAGCAAGGACGGGGCCTACGAGCAGTACTTC | CASKDGAYEQYF
TRBJ2-5 | TRBD1 | many | TRBV7-9 | TGTGCCAGCAGCCCCAGGGGGCCAGAGACCCAGTACTTC | CASSPRGPETQYF
TRBJ2-7 | TRBD2 | . | TRBV5-6 | TGTGCCAGCAGCTTACCGGGACTAGCGGGTTACGAGCAGTACTTC | CASSLPGLAGYEQYF
TRBJ2-7 | TRBD2 | few | TRBV30 | TGTGCCTCCAAAGCGGGAATGAACGAGCAGTACTTC | CASKAGMNEQYF
TRBJ1-2 | . | many | TRBV4-1 | TGCGCCAGCAGCCAAGGTTGGCAGGGAAACTATGGCTACACCTTC | CASSQGWQGNYGYTF